The 7 T cell receptor beta chains below come from one sample, sequenced in a study of T cell repertoires in cytomegalovirus infection. TCRdb analysed the reads with MiXCR anew, one entry per CDR3 protein. Found here are about 920,000 distinct CDR3 sequences, 25% to 40% of them singletons; the top ten hold around 15%. No antigens are known for them. This sample comprised cultured CD8+ T cells from PBMCs, obtained from culture after CMV antigen stimulation. These receptors were obtained from a human donor in good health (CMV status not recorded). Some clones in this sample may be carry-over from other donors' samples.

This clonotype was observed a handful of times. The V call is TRBV7-9, the J call TRBJ1-5, with D perhaps matching TRBD1 (5 bases). Trimming shortened V by 1 base and J by 2 bases, and 21 bases separated the two germline ends. This CDR3 is built from 19 residues. Germline V gene data show CDR1 as SEHNR and CDR2 as FQNEAQ (reference sequence). CDR3 DNA: TGTGCCAGCAGCTTAGAGATGGGGGTATTAAACCTGGGCAATCAGCCCCAGCATTTT. It yields the protein CASSLEMGVLNLGNQPQHF.

V is TRBV7-8 and J is TRBJ2-3; D is unresolved. Trimming removed 1 base at V and 3 bases at J, with 14 bases between. Germline values: CDR1 SGHVS, CDR2 FQNEAQ. This CDR3 is built from 16 residues. The CDR3 sequence is CASSLGVGERTDTQYF. CDR3 bases: TGTGCCAGCAGCTTAGGGGTAGGAGAGAGGACAGATACGCAGTATTTT. Full variable domain (missing parts from reference TRBV7-8 and TRBJ2-3): GAGVSQSPRYKVAKRGQDVALRCDPISGHVSLFWYQQALGQGPEFLTYFQNEAQLDKSGLPSDRFFAERPEGSVSTLKIQRTQQEDSAVYLCASSLGVGERTDTQYFGPGTRLTVL.

The CDR3: CASSQAGAGIDEQFF. In nucleotides, the CDR3 is TGTGCCAGCAGCCAAGCGGGAGCGGGGATTGATGAGCAGTTCTTC. The J gene is TRBJ2-1, the V gene TRBV3-1; 7 bases agree with TRBD2. Germline loops: CDR1 LGHDT, CDR2 YNNKEL (reference sequence). The CDR3 consists of 15 residues. V shed 1 base, J shed 8 bases, and the junction held 8 bases outside the gene matches.

J is TRBJ2-2 and V is TRBV20-1, with 14 bases lining up with TRBD2. The CDR3 is made up of 16 amino acids. With V trimmed by 5 bases and J by 5 bases, 7 bases remained unmatched. From germline, CDR1 is DFQATT and CDR2 SNEGSKA (reference sequence). The DNA for the CDR3 is TGCAGTGCTTTGACTAGCGGGGGGGCTCGTACCGGGGAGCTGTTTTTT. Protein: CSALTSGGARTGELFF.

The chain employs TRBV7-6 and TRBJ1-1; D not resolved. The CDR3 is made up of 16 amino acids. Germline CDR1 SGHVS, CDR2 FNYEAQ. V was pared by 3 bases and J by 0 bases, with 14 bases between. CDR3 DNA: TGTGCCAGCAGCTTCGTCCGGCGAACTTTGAACACTGAAGCTTTCTTT. It yields the protein CASSFVRRTLNTEAFF. Combining the CDR3 with reference TRBV7-6 and TRBJ1-1 gives the whole variable domain GAGVSQSPRYKVTKRGQDVALRCDPISGHVSLYWYRQALGQGPEFLTYFNYEAQQDKSGLPNDRFSAERPEGSISTLTIQRTEQRDSAMYRCASSFVRRTLNTEAFFGQGTRLTVV.

This rearrangement joins TRBV7-8 to TRBJ2-7; the D gene could be TRBD1 or TRBD2 (5 bases each). The V end lost 3 bases, the J end lost 0 bases, and 12 bases lay between the germline ends. Germline CDR1 and CDR2: SGHVS and FQNEAQ. The CDR3 contains 15 residues. In nucleotides, the CDR3 is TGTGCCAGCAGCTTCGGTCGGGGCTCCTCCTACGAGCAGTACGTC. This gives the protein CASSFGRGSSYEQYV.

This clonotype came up a few times. The DNA of the CDR3 is TGTGCCAGCAGTAAAGGGGGGGGCGGAACTTTTGGCTACACCTTC. It is translated as CASSKGGGGTFGYTF. J is TRBJ1-2 and V is TRBV27; a possible D gene is TRBD1 (6 bases). The CDR3 covers 15 residues. Germline V gene sequence: CDR1 MNHEY, CDR2 SMNVEV (reference sequence). V was trimmed by 5 bases and J by 7 bases, leaving 20 bases between them.